The TCR beta chain under discussion was sequenced for a study of a mutant IDH1 vaccine in newly diagnosed glioma. Background on the study: Among treated patients, roughly 60% were male and 37.5% female, and mean age was approximately 43 years. Before enrollment, patients got radiotherapy alone, temozolomide alone, or mostly the combination.

Profiling relied on immunoSEQ multiplex PCR, and the TCRdb table lists in-frame clones only, not all of them. The table shows about 38,000 clones, with roughly three quarters occurring only once. Germline CDR1 reads SGHDT; CDR2 reads YYEEEE. Between the trimmed V and J ends, which lost 3 bases and 4 bases, there was a span of 11 bases. The CDR3 loop spans 14 amino acids. Time point reported: baseline, week 1 (first vaccination visit). Indicated treatment: pre-vaccination baseline after standard-of-care therapy. The J gene is TRBJ1-5, the V gene TRBV5-6; a weak D match, TRBD1 (5 bases). The sample was PBMCs, taken from a glioma patient treated with radiotherapy, temozolomide or both. This receptor was identified in a man aged 35 to 55 with glioma. Some clones in this sample may be carry-over from other donors' samples. The CDR3 nucleotides are TGTGCCAGCAGCTCCCTGGAGGGGAATCAGCCCCAGCATTTT. Protein product: CASSSLEGNQPQHF. Using reference TRBV5-6 and TRBJ1-5 for the parts outside the CDR3, the full variable domain is DAGVTQSPTHLIKTRGQQVTLRCSPKSGHDTVSWYQQALGQGPQFIFQYYEEEERQRGNFPDRFSGHQFPNYSSELNVNALLLGDSALYLCASSSLEGNQPQHFGDGTRLSIL.